This TCR beta chain was found in a study of cytomegalovirus exposure and HLA in healthy donors. The PCR made use of 60 Vbeta and 13 Jbeta primers. Data came from immunoSEQ multiplex PCR; TCRdb stores just in-frame clones and leaves some out. The table has 150,000 to 200,000 clones, 55% to 65% seen once. Unmatched junction bases numbered 12, after V lost 5 bases and J lost 9 bases. The CDR3 is 14 amino acids. Germline loops: CDR1 LNHDA, CDR2 SQIVND (reference sequence). The chain carries TRBV19 and TRBJ2-7, with 8 bases aligning to TRBD1. Input material: PBMCs. The source of this sequence is a man aged 35 to 55 in good health and CMV-seronegative. CDR3 in DNA: TGTGCCAGTAGTCAGGACAGGGCCTCGGGGAGGCAGTACTTC. Translated, it gives CASSQDRASGRQYF. Combining the CDR3 with reference TRBV19 and TRBJ2-7 gives the whole variable domain DGGITQSPKYLFRKEGQNVTLSCEQNLNHDAMYWYRQDPGQGLRLIYYSQIVNDFQKGDIAEGYSVSREKKESFPLTVTSAQKNPTAFYLCASSQDRASGRQYFGPGTRLTVT.